One sample yielded the 10 T cell receptor beta chains listed below, sequenced in a study of low-dose radiotherapy and immunotherapy resistance in tumors. This sample's time point: before trial treatment. With TRAV- and TRBV-specific primers, first-strand cDNA was made, covering the alpha and beta chains. A constant-region primer paired with the V-primer adapter amplified TCRs over around 18 PCR cycles. TCRdb redid the calling of the reads with MiXCR, one entry per CDR3 protein. The table records under 70,000 distinct CDR3 sequences, 20% to 25% of them present only once. The starting material was PBMCs, obtained before treatment. These receptors were collected from a male donor with prostate cancer.

This chain connects TRBV3-1 to TRBJ2-3, with 13 nucleotides matching TRBD2. The CDR3 runs 17 residues. V lost 4 bases, J lost 4 bases, and 8 bases stayed unmatched. The germline gives CDR1 LGHDT, CDR2 YNNKEL (reference sequence). The CDR3 spells CASSPTSGGAGADTQYF. As DNA, the CDR3 is TGTGCCAGCAGCCCTACTAGCGGGGGGGCCGGTGCAGATACGCAGTATTTT.

This clonotype appeared many times. The chain has TRBV27 and TRBJ1-5, with TRBD1 as a possible D gene (6 bases). V lost 8 bases and J lost 9, with 20 bases in between. Germline assignment: CDR1 MNHEY and CDR2 SMNVEV (reference sequence). CDR3 length: 14 amino acids. Here the CDR3 DNA reads TGTGCCAGCGCCAGACAGGTCCTCAATGCGCCCCAGCATTTT. It codes for CASARQVLNAPQHF.

This clonotype was detected many times. The chain carries TRBV20-1 and TRBJ2-7; D could derive from TRBD1 or TRBD2 (6 bases each). Trimming shortened V by 5 bases and J by 0 bases, and 14 bases separated the two germline ends. Germline CDR1 reads DFQATT; CDR2 reads SNEGSKA (reference sequence). CDR3 length: 14 residues. The chain's CDR3 is CSARPGGHSYEQYF. CDR3 nucleotide sequence: TGCAGTGCTCGACCCGGGGGCCACTCCTACGAGCAGTACTTC.

Comment on this clonotype: A far larger clone is one nucleotide away, so this likely arose from a read error. In DNA, the CDR3 is TGTGTCAGCAGTGAAGCTGGCGGATTTAATGAGCAGTTCTTC. The encoded protein is CVSSEAGGFNEQFF. The chain carries TRBV6-5 and TRBJ2-1; no reliable D call. The CDR3 runs 14 residues. Germline CDR1 reads MNHEY; CDR2 reads SVGAGI.

This clonotype was observed many times. The chain is built from TRBV19 and TRBJ2-5; tentative D call: TRBD2 (6 bases). This CDR3 region has 17 residues. Trimming stripped 4 bases from V and 5 bases from J, with 23 bases between. Germline V CDR1 and CDR2: LNHDA, SQIVND (reference sequence). CDR3 sequence reads: CASSTPVGGRNSETQYF. Here the CDR3 DNA reads TGTGCCAGTAGTACCCCCGTTGGGGGGAGGAACTCGGAGACCCAGTACTTC.

This clonotype appeared once. With only one base between it and a far larger clone, this is likely a read error. The gene calls are TRBV7-6 and TRBJ2-5; 9 bases line up with TRBD2. With V trimmed by 3 bases and J by 2 bases, 10 bases remained unmatched. Germline V CDR1 and CDR2: SGHVS, FNYEAQ. The CDR3 loop spans 17 amino acids. The CDR3 region has the DNA TGTGCCAGCAGCTTCGGGACTAGCTGGAGGCAACAAGAGACCCAGTACTTC. As protein: CASSFGTSWRQQETQYF. The entire variable domain, with the rest obtained from reference TRBV7-6 and TRBJ2-5, is as follows: GAGVSQSPRYKVTKRGQDVALRCDPISGHVSLYWYRQALGQGPEFLTYFNYEAQQDKSGLPNDRFSAERPEGSISTLTIQRTEQRDSAMYRCASSFGTSWRQQETQYFGPGTRLLVL.

The rearrangement uses TRBV29-1 and TRBJ2-6; a possible D gene is TRBD1 (6 bases). Trimming removed 5 bases at V and 2 bases at J, with 7 bases between. The CDR3 spans 13 residues. Germline CDR1 is SQVTM and CDR2 is ANQGSEA. CDR3 loop: CSVRGTGANVLTF. CDR3 nucleotides: TGCAGCGTTAGGGGGACTGGGGCCAACGTCCTGACTTTC. Full variable domain (remainder filled in from reference TRBV29-1 and TRBJ2-6): SAVISQKPSRDICQRGTSLTIQCQVDSQVTMMFWYRQQPGQSLTLIATANQGSEATYESGFVIDKFPISRPNLTFSTLTVSNMSPEDSSIYLCSVRGTGANVLTFGAGSRLTVL.

At least ten counts were recorded for this clonotype. This chain links TRBV29-1 with TRBJ1-2; 7 bases match TRBD1. The CDR3 totals 12 residues. J gave up 7 bases and V 4 bases, and 6 bases lay outside the gene matches. Germline V gene lookup returns CDR1 SQVTM and CDR2 ANQGSEA. CDR3 nucleotides: TGCAGCGTTGGGGACAGTGTAGGTGGCTACACCTTC. Its protein is CSVGDSVGGYTF.

There are many counts of this clonotype. V usage is TRBV13 and J usage is TRBJ2-7; D call uncertain. CDR1 PRHDT and CDR2 FYEKMQ come from the germline V gene (reference sequence). The V end was cut by 3 bases, the J end by 3 bases, with 12 bases between. The CDR3 consists of 14 residues. CDR3 in DNA: TGTGCCAGCAGCTTCGGCACGCTAGGCTACGAGCAGTACTTC. Protein sequence: CASSFGTLGYEQYF. The whole variable domain, remainder taken from reference TRBV13 and TRBJ2-7, is AAGVIQSPRHLIKEKRETATLKCYPIPRHDTVYWYQQGPGQDPQFLISFYEKMQSDKGSIPDRFSAQQFSDYHSELNMSSLELGDSALYFCASSFGTLGYEQYFGPGTRLTVT.

The V gene is TRBV20-1, the J gene TRBJ2-7; 9 nucleotides match TRBD2. Germline lookup yields CDR1 DFQATT and CDR2 SNEGSKA (reference sequence). The CDR3 spans 12 residues. DNA for the CDR3: TGCAGGCCAGCGGGAGGAGGGTCCGAGCAGTACTTC. It specifies CRPAGGGSEQYF.